These T cell receptor beta chains were read from a single sample in a study of T cells after yellow fever vaccination. From the 5' RACE reads, TCRdb called clonotypes with MiXCR, one entry per CDR3 protein. The sample consists of some 54,000 distinct CDR3 sequences, more than 6.5% of them appearing once. Source: CD8+ T cells not binding an NS4B(214-222) dextramer, sorted from PBMCs, taken around 45 days after the first yellow fever vaccination. These receptor sequences come from a man younger than 30 who received the YFV17D yellow fever vaccine. CDR3s include the opening cysteine and the closing phenylalanine or tryptophan. The D gene is left open where the match is weak. Part of the rows lack a size; the others show once, few, many or a class for expanded clones.

v_gene	abundance	d_gene	j_gene	CDR3aa	CDR3nt
TRBV12-3/TRBV12-4	many	-	TRBJ1-1	CASSLEGTEAFF	TGTGCCAGCAGTTTAGAGGGTACTGAAGCTTTCTTT
TRBV4-1	many	TRBD1	TRBJ2-5	CASSQGYRGAQETQYF	TGCGCCAGCAGCCAAGGTTACAGGGGGGCTCAAGAGACCCAGTACTTC
TRBV5-5	few	TRBD1	TRBJ1-1	CASSFWAGGAEAFF	TGTGCCAGCAGTTTCTGGGCAGGGGGGGCTGAAGCTTTCTTT
TRBV5-1	many	-	TRBJ2-7	CASSIDTPGDEQYF	TGCGCCAGCAGCATTGACACCCCAGGGGACGAGCAGTACTTC
TRBV5-1	many	-	TRBJ1-6	CASREPGTGNSPLHF	TGCGCCAGCAGGGAACCCGGGACGGGGAATTCACCCCTCCACTTT
TRBV7-6	many	-	TRBJ2-6	CASSLGAPGANVLTF	TGTGCCAGCAGCTTAGGGGCGCCCGGAGCCAACGTCCTGACTTTC
TRBV21-1	-	-	TRBJ2-6	CASSKAEEQGVGGANVLTF	TGTGCCAGCAGCAAAGCGGAAGAACAGGGAGTTGGTGGGGCCAACGTCCTGACTTTC
TRBV12-5	-	-	TRBJ1-3	CASGPPRDLRNTIYF	TGTGCTAGTGGTCCCCCACGGGATCTGCGAAACACCATATATTTT
TRBV7-9	many	TRBD1	TRBJ1-3	CASRFGGQKDTIYF	TGTGCCAGCAGGTTTGGGGGACAGAAAGACACCATATATTTT
TRBV7-2	-	-	TRBJ2-3	CASSLDPDLSTDTQYF	TGTGCCAGCAGCTTAGACCCGGATTTAAGCACAGATACGCAGTATTTT
TRBV6-6	-	-	TRBJ1-5	CASNAGGAQPQHF	TGTGCCAGCAACGCCGGGGGAGCTCAGCCCCAGCATTTT
TRBV12-3/TRBV12-4	few	TRBD2	TRBJ2-1	CASTGTSGSYNEQFF	TGTGCCAGCACCGGGACTAGCGGGTCCTACAATGAGCAGTTCTTC
TRBV4-1	few	TRBD1	TRBJ1-1	CASSQPGQEGRNTEAFF	TGCGCCAGCAGCCAACCGGGACAGGAGGGAAGAAACACTGAAGCTTTCTTT
TRBV20-1	many	TRBD1	TRBJ1-6	CSAWTGAESSPLHF	TGCAGTGCGTGGACAGGGGCCGAGAGTTCACCCCTCCACTTT
TRBV7-3	-	TRBD1	TRBJ2-3	CASSAGQGDVDTQYF	TGTGCCAGCAGCGCGGGACAGGGTGACGTAGATACGCAGTATTTT
TRBV27	many	-	TRBJ2-7	CASSRRGDYEQYF	TGTGCCAGCAGTCGCAGGGGGGACTACGAGCAGTACTTC
TRBV20-1	few	TRBD2	TRBJ2-3	CSASIPRGSRGGTDTQYF	TGCAGTGCTAGTATCCCACGGGGGAGCCGGGGGGGCACAGATACGCAGTATTTT
TRBV12-3/TRBV12-4	many	-	TRBJ1-3	CASSFQGFGNTIYF	TGTGCCAGCAGTTTTCAGGGGTTTGGAAACACCATATATTTT
TRBV11-2	-	-	TRBJ2-3	CASSTYVGNTDTQYF	TGTGCCAGCAGTACGTACGTAGGGAACACAGATACGCAGTATTTT
TRBV12-3/TRBV12-4	many	-	TRBJ1-1	CASSLRSRDGNTEAFF	TGTGCCAGCAGTTTAAGAAGTCGGGACGGGAACACTGAAGCTTTCTTT
TRBV6-5	-	-	TRBJ1-5	CASSSRRDSRNQPQHF	TGTGCCAGCAGTTCTCGCCGGGACTCGCGAAATCAGCCCCAGCATTTT
TRBV4-3	-	-	TRBJ2-1	CASSQSVALYNEQFF	TGCGCCAGCAGCCAATCGGTAGCGTTGTACAATGAGCAGTTCTTC
TRBV7-2	few	-	TRBJ2-3	CASSPLGRAPIDTQYF	TGTGCCAGCAGCCCTTTGGGGCGGGCCCCTATAGATACGCAGTATTTT
TRBV12-3/TRBV12-4	-	-	TRBJ2-1	CASPAGNEQFF	TGTGCAAGCCCAGCGGGTAATGAGCAGTTCTTC
TRBV27	many	-	TRBJ2-2	CASSLPTGELFF	TGTGCCAGCAGTCTCCCTACCGGGGAGCTGTTTTTT
TRBV11-3	many	TRBD1	TRBJ1-6	CASSLGTGGSPLHF	TGTGCCAGCAGCCTCGGGACAGGCGGATCACCCCTCCACTTT
TRBV2	many	-	TRBJ2-4	CASSPSASSIQYF	TGTGCCAGCAGCCCGTCTGCCTCTAGCATTCAGTACTTC
TRBV6-5	-	TRBD2	TRBJ2-2	CASSYGVGLADTGELFF	TGTGCCAGCAGTTACGGTGTGGGTCTAGCGGATACCGGGGAGCTGTTTTTT